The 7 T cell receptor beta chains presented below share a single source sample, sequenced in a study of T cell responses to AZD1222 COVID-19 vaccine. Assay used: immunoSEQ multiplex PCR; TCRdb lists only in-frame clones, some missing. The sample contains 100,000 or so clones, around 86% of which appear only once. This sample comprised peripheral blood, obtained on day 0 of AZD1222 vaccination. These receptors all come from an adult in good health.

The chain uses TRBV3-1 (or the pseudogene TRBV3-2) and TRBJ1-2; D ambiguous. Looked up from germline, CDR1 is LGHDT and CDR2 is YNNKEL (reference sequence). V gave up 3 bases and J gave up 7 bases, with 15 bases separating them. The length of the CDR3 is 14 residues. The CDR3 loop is CASSHAGPSRGYTF. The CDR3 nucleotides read TGTGCCAGCAGCCACGCCGGACCCAGCCGTGGCTACACCTTC.

The CDR3 loop reads CASKSGGLATNEKLFF. The CDR3 nucleotides are TGCGCCAGCAAGAGCGGGGGCCTCGCAACTAATGAAAAACTGTTTTTT. V and J are TRBV5-1 and TRBJ1-4; TRBD1 might be the D (6 bases). The germline V and J ends were trimmed by 6 bases and 0 bases, with 15 bases remaining between them. Germline assignment: CDR1 SGHRS and CDR2 YFSETQ. This CDR3 spans 16 amino acids.

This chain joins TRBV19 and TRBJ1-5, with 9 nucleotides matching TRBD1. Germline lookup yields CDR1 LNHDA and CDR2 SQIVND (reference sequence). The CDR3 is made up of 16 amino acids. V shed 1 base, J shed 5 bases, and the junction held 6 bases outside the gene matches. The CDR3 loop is CASSIAGTGLHQPQHF. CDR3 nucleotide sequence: TGTGCCAGTAGTATAGCCGGGACAGGGTTGCATCAGCCCCAGCATTTT.

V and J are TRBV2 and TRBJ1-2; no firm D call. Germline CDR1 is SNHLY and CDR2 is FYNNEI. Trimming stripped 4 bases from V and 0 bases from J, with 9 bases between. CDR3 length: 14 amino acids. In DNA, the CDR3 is TGTGCCAGCAGTGTCCCACGGACTAACTATGGCTACACCTTC. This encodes CASSVPRTNYGYTF. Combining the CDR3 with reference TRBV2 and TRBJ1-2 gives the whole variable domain EPEVTQTPSHQVTQMGQEVILRCVPISNHLYFYWYRQILGQKVEFLVSFYNNEISEKSEIFDDQFSVERPDGSNFTLKIRSTKLEDSAMYFCASSVPRTNYGYTFGSGTRLTVV.

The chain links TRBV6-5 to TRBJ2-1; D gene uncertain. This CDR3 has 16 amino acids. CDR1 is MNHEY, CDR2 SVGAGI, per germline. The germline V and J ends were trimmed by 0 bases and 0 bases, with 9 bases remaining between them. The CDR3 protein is CASSYSRPRSYNEQFF. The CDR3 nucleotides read TGTGCCAGCAGTTACTCACGACCTCGCTCCTACAATGAGCAGTTCTTC.

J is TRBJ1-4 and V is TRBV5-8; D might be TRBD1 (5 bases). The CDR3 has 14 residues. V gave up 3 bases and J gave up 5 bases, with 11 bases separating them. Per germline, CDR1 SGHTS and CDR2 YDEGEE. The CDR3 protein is CASSSTGGNEKLFF. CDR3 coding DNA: TGTGCCAGCAGCTCCACTGGGGGGAATGAAAAACTGTTTTTT.

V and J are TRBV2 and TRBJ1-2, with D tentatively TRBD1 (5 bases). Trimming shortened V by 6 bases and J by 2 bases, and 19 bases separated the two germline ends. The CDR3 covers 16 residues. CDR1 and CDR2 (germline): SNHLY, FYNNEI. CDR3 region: CASRVGAGQLNYGYTF. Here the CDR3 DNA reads TGTGCCAGCAGGGTTGGTGCGGGGCAACTCAACTATGGCTACACCTTC.